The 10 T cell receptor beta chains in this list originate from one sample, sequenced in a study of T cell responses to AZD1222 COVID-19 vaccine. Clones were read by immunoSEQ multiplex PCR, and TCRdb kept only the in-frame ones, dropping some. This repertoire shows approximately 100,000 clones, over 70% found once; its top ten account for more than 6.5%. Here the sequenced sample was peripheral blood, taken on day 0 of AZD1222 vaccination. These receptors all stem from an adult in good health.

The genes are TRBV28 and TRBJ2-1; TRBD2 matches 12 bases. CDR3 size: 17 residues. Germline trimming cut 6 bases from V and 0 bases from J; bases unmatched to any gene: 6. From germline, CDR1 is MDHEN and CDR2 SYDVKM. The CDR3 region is CASSSPTSGSSYNEQFF. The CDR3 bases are TGTGCCAGCAGCTCCCCGACTAGCGGGAGCTCCTACAATGAGCAGTTCTTC.

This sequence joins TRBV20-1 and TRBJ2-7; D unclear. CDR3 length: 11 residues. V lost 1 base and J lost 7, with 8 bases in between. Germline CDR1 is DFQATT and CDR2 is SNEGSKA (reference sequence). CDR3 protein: CSARADREQYF. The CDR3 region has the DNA TGCAGTGCTAGAGCGGACCGGGAGCAGTACTTC.

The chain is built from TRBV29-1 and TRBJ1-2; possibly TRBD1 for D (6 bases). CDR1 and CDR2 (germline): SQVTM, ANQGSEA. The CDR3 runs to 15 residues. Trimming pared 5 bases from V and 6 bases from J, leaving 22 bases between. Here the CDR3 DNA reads TGCAGCGTTACTGAGGTGGCAGGGGCTAGAGATGGCTACACCTTC. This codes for CSVTEVAGARDGYTF.

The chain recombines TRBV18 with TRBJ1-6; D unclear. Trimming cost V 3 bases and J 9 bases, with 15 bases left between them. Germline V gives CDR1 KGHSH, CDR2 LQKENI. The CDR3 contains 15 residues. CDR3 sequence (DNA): TGTGCCAGCTCACCCCCCGGTGCAGTGAGTTCACCCCTCCACTTT. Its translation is CASSPPGAVSSPLHF.

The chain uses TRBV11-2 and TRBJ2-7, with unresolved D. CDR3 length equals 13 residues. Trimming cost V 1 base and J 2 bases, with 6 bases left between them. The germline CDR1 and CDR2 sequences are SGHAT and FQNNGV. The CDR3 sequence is CASSLGQPYEQYF. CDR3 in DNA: TGTGCCAGCAGCTTAGGGCAGCCCTACGAGCAGTACTTC.

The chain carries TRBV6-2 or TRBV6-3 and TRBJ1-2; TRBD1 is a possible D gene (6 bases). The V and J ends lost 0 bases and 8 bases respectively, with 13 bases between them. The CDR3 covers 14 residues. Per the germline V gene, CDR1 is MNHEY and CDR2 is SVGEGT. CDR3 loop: CASSYSLQGKGYTF. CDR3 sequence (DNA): TGTGCCAGCAGTTACTCCCTACAGGGTAAAGGCTACACCTTC.

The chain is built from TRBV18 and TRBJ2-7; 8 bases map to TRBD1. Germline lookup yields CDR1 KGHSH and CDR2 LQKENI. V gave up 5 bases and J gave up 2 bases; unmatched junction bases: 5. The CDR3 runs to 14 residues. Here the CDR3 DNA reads TGTGCCAGCTCAACCGACAGGGGAACCTACGAGCAGTACTTC. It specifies CASSTDRGTYEQYF. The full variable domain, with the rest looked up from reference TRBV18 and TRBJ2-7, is NAGVMQNPRHLVRRRGQEARLRCSPMKGHSHVYWYRQLPEEGLKFMVYLQKENIIDESGMPKERFSAEFPKEGPSILRIQQVVRGDSAAYFCASSTDRGTYEQYFGPGTRLTVT.

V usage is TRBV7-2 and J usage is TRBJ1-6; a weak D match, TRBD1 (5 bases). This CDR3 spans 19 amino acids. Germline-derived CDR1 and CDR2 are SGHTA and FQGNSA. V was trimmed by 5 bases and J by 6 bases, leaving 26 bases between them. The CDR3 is CASSPSGRGRTPGNSPLHF. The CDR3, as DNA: TGTGCCAGCAGCCCCTCCGGTAGGGGACGGACCCCGGGTAATTCACCCCTCCACTTT.

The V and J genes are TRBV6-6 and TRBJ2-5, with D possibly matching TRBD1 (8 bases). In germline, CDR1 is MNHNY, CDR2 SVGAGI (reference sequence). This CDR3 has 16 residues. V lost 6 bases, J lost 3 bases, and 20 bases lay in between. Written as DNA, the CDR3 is TGTGCCAGCAGGGTACAGGGGGGGACTGGGAAAGAGACCCAGTACTTC. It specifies CASRVQGGTGKETQYF.

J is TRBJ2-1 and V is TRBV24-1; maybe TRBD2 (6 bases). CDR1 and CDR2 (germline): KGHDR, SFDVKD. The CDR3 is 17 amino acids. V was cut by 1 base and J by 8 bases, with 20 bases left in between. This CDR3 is CATSDFLGSARGDEQFF. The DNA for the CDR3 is TGTGCCACCAGTGATTTCCTCGGGTCCGCGCGGGGAGATGAGCAGTTCTTC.